The 17 T cell receptor beta chains listed next were all sequenced from one sample in a study of blood T cell repertoires in COVID-19. Here immunoSEQ multiplex PCR was the method, and the copy in TCRdb shows in-frame clones only, minus some. In the table there are roughly 60,000 clones, more than 90% of which are singletons. The specimen was peripheral blood. The receptors here all came from a human donor in a cohort sampled during active COVID-19.

The rearrangement links TRBV10-3 to TRBJ2-2; no reliable D call. The CDR3 spans 12 residues. Trimming took off 2 bases at V and 6 bases at J, with 4 bases between the two ends. In germline, CDR1 is ENHRY, CDR2 SYGVKD. The CDR3 nucleotides read TGTGCCATCAGTGAGCCCGCCGGGGAGCTGTTTTTT. Translating gives CAISEPAGELFF.

This clone appeared a few times. This chain uses TRBV24-1 with TRBJ1-5; no clear D gene. V was shortened by 2 bases and J by 5 bases, with 9 bases between the two germline ends. This CDR3 contains 14 residues. The germline gives CDR1 KGHDR, CDR2 SFDVKD. The CDR3 protein is CATSDSGSYQPQHF. DNA for the CDR3: TGTGCCACCAGTGATTCCGGGTCCTATCAGCCCCAGCATTTT.

J is TRBJ2-2 and V is TRBV19; TRBD2 aligns across 7 bases. The CDR3 contains 13 residues. The germline CDR1 and CDR2 sequences are LNHDA and SQIVND (reference sequence). The V and J ends lost 3 bases and 5 bases, in that order; junction bases with no gene match: 0. DNA of the CDR3: TGTGCCAGTAGTATGGGGGGGACCGGGGAGCTGTTTTTT. It encodes CASSMGGTGELFF.

The chain joins TRBV18 to TRBJ2-3; 9 nucleotides match TRBD2. V shed 3 bases and J 2 bases; nucleotides not matched to a gene: 6. The CDR3 consists of 16 residues. Germline CDR1 reads KGHSH; CDR2 reads LQKENI. The CDR3 is CASSPYPGLATDTQYF. The CDR3 DNA sequence: TGTGCCAGCTCACCCTATCCGGGACTAGCCACAGATACGCAGTATTTT.

A single count supports this clone. This chain uses TRBV12-5 with TRBJ1-1, with a possible D match to TRBD1 (5 bases). V was trimmed by 2 bases and J by 8 bases, leaving 6 bases between them. Germline V gene sequence: CDR1 LGHNT, CDR2 FRNRAP. This CDR3 comprises 11 residues. As DNA, the CDR3 is TGTGCTAGTGGTTTGACAGGAGAAGCTTTCTTT. This gives the protein CASGLTGEAFF. The whole variable domain, remainder taken from reference TRBV12-5 and TRBJ1-1, is DARVTQTPRHKVTEMGQEVTMRCQPILGHNTVFWYRQTMMQGLELLAYFRNRAPLDDSGMPKDRFSAEMPDATLATLKIQPSEPRDSAVYFCASGLTGEAFFGQGTRLTVV.

This chain uses TRBV5-1 with TRBJ1-5; D gene ambiguous. Trimming removed 4 bases at V and 5 bases at J, with 10 bases between. The CDR3 has 13 amino acids. Germline V gene data show CDR1 as SGHRS and CDR2 as YFSETQ. The CDR3 nucleotides read TGCGCCAGCAGCCCGGTCGGGGATCAGCCCCAGCATTTT. Translation: CASSPVGDQPQHF.

The gene calls are TRBV5-4 and TRBJ2-7; D remains ambiguous. The CDR3 is 11 residues long. CDR1 is SGHNT and CDR2 is YYREEE in the germline V gene (reference sequence). V dropped 2 bases and J dropped 5 bases, with 5 bases sitting between them. The CDR3, as DNA: TGTGCCAGCAGCTTAGAGAACGAGCAGTACTTC. Residues: CASSLENEQYF.

The chain is built from TRBV28 and TRBJ2-3; 8 nucleotides agree with TRBD1. The V gene end was trimmed by 7 bases and the J gene end by 2 bases; junction bases not matched to a gene: 11. This CDR3 is built from 16 residues. Germline-derived CDR1 and CDR2 are MDHEN and SYDVKM. In DNA, the CDR3 is TGTGCCAGCACGACCACCAGGACAGGGAACACAGATACGCAGTATTTT. Translating it yields CASTTTRTGNTDTQYF. Filled out from reference TRBV28 and TRBJ2-3, the complete variable domain reads DVKVTQSSRYLVKRTGEKVFLECVQDMDHENMFWYRQDPGLGLRLIYFSYDVKMKEKGDIPEGYSVSREKKERFSLILESASTNQTSMYLCASTTTRTGNTDTQYFGPGTRLTVL.

The chain carries TRBV6-6 and TRBJ1-1; D uncertain. V lost 6 bases and J lost 5, with 10 bases in between. Germline CDR1 MNHNY, CDR2 SVGAGI (reference sequence). The CDR3 length is 12 residues. The CDR3 reads CASRLTTTEAFF. The CDR3 DNA reads TGTGCCAGCAGATTGACAACTACTGAAGCTTTCTTT.

The rearrangement joins TRBV3-1 (or the pseudogene TRBV3-2) to TRBJ1-1; D not certain. This CDR3 is built from 13 residues. The germline V gene has CDR1 LGHDT and CDR2 YNNKEL (reference sequence). Between the trimmed V and J ends, which lost 4 bases and 10 bases, there was a span of 16 bases. The CDR3 here is CASSLLAEAGAFF. Here the CDR3 DNA reads TGTGCCAGCAGCCTCCTGGCGGAGGCAGGAGCTTTCTTT.

The chain uses TRBV20-1 and TRBJ1-5; D not certain. Per germline, CDR1 DFQATT and CDR2 SNEGSKA (reference sequence). This CDR3 spans 11 amino acids. V shed 1 base and J shed 7 bases, with 5 bases lying between them. The CDR3 spells CSARGEQPQHF. DNA of the CDR3: TGCAGTGCTAGAGGGGAGCAGCCCCAGCATTTT.

The rearrangement uses TRBV18 and TRBJ2-1; TRBD1 might be the D (6 bases). CDR1 is KGHSH and CDR2 is LQKENI in the germline V gene. The CDR3 has 14 amino acids. V was clipped by 7 bases and J by 6 bases, with 16 bases between them. CDR3 sequence (DNA): TGTGCCAGCTTAACGGACAGAGTTAGCAATGAGCAGTTCTTC. It codes for CASLTDRVSNEQFF.

The V and J genes are TRBV27 and TRBJ1-6, with a tentative D call TRBD1 (5 bases). Trimming pared 3 bases from V and 3 bases from J, leaving 12 bases between. CDR1 is MNHEY, CDR2 SMNVEV, per germline (reference sequence). This CDR3 comprises 16 residues. CDR3 nucleotides: TGTGCCAGCAGTTTTTTGGGGCCCGACTATAATTCACCCCTCCACTTT. Translating gives CASSFLGPDYNSPLHF.

V gene TRBV5-5 combines with J gene TRBJ1-6, with 8 nucleotides matching TRBD1. This CDR3 is built from 16 residues. CDR1 and CDR2 from the germline V gene are SGHKS and YYEKEE (reference sequence). V shed 0 bases, J shed 7 bases, and the junction held 6 bases outside the gene matches. The CDR3 DNA reads as TGTGCCAGCAGCTTGGTGCCGGGACAGGCAAATTCACCCCTCCACTTT. Translation: CASSLVPGQANSPLHF.

The CDR3 DNA reads TGTGCCAGCAGTCCCAGTCTAGCCAAAAACATTCAGTACTTC. Its translation: CASSPSLAKNIQYF. The chain couples TRBV2 to TRBJ2-4; D uncertain. Germline V lookup: CDR1 SNHLY, CDR2 FYNNEI. V was cut by 5 bases and J by 0 bases, with 8 bases left in between. The CDR3 is 14 amino acids.

The chain uses TRBV6-5 and TRBJ1-2; D gene unclear. CDR3 length equals 10 residues. The germline V gene encodes CDR1 MNHEY and CDR2 SVGAGI. The CDR3 DNA reads as TGTAAAGACTCTAACTATGGCTACACCTTC. Its protein is CKDSNYGYTF.

The CDR3 nucleotides are TGCAGTGCTAGTGGGTCGGAGCCGACAGGGGTGAACGGCTACACCTTC. It yields the protein CSASGSEPTGVNGYTF. The chain employs TRBV20-1 and TRBJ1-2; TRBD1 matches at 8 bases. Germline trimming cut 3 bases from V and 8 bases from J; bases unmatched to any gene: 17. From germline, CDR1 is DFQATT and CDR2 SNEGSKA (reference sequence). The CDR3 is 16 residues long.